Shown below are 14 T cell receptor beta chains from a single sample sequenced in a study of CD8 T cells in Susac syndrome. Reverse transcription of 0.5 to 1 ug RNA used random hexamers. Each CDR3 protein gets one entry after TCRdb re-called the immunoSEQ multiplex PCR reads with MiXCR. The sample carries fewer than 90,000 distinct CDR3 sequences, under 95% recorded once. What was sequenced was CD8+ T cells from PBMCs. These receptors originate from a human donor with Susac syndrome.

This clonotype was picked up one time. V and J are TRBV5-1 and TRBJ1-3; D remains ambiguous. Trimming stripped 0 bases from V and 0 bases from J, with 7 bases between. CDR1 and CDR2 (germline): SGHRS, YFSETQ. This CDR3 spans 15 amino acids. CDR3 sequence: CASSLGLPSGNTIYF. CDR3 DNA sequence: TGCGCCAGCAGCTTGGGACTGCCCTCTGGAAACACCATATATTTT.

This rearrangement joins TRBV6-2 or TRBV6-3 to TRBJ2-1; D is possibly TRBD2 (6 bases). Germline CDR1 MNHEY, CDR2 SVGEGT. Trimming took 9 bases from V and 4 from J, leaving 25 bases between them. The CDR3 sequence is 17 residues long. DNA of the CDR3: TGTGCCAGTACTAACTCGGAGGGGCTAGCAGCATACAATGAGCAGTTCTTC. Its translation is CASTNSEGLAAYNEQFF.

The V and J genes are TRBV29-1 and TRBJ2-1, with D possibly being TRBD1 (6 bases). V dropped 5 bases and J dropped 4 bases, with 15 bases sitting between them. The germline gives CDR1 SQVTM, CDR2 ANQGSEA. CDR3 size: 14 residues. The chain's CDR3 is CSVPGTRQYNEQFF. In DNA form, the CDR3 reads TGCAGCGTTCCCGGGACAAGGCAATACAATGAGCAGTTCTTC.

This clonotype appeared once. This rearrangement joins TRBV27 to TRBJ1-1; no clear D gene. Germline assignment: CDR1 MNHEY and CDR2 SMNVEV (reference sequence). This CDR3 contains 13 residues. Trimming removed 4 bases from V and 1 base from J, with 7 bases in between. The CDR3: CASSYKENTEAFF. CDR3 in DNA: TGTGCCAGCAGTTACAAAGAGAACACTGAAGCTTTCTTT.

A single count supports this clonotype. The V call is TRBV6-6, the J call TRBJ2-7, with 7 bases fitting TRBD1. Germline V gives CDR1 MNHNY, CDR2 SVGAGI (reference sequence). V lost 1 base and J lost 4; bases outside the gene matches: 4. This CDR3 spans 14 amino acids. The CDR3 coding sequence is TGTGCCAGCAGTTACTTAGACAGGGTTTACGAGCAGTACTTC. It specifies CASSYLDRVYEQYF.

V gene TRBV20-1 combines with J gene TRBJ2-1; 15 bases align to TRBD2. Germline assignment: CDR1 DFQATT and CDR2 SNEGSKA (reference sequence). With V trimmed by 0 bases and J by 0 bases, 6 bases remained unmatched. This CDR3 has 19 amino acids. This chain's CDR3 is CSARDLGLAGGSSYNEQFF. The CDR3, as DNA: TGCAGTGCTAGAGATCTCGGACTAGCGGGAGGGAGCTCCTACAATGAGCAGTTCTTC.

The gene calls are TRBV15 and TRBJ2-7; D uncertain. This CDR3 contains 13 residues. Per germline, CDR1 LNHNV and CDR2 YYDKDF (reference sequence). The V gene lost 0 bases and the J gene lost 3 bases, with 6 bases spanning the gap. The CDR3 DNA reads TGTGCCACCAGCAGAGATGGGGTCTACGAGCAGTACTTC. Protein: CATSRDGVYEQYF.

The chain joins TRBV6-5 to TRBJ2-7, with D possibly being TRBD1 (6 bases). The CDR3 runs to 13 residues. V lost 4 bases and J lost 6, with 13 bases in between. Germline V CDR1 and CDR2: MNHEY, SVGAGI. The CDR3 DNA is TGTGCCAGCAGTTGGACAGTAAGGGGCGAGCAGTACTTC. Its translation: CASSWTVRGEQYF.

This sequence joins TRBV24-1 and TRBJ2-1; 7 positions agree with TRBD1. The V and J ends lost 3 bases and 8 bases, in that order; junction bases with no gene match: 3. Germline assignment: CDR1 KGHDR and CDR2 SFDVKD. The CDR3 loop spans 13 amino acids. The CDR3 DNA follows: TGTGCCACCAGTGATGACAGGGTCCATGAGCAGTTCTTC. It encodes CATSDDRVHEQFF.

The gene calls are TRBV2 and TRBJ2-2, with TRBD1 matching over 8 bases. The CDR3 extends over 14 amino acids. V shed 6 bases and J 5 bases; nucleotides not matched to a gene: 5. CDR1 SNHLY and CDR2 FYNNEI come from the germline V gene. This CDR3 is CASRANRGTGELFF. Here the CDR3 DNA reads TGTGCCAGCAGGGCTAACAGGGGGACCGGGGAGCTGTTTTTT.

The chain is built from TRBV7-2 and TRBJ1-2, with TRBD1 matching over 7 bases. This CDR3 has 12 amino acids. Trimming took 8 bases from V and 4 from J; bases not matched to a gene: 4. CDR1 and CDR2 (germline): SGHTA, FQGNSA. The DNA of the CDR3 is TGTGCCAGCGGAAGACAGGGCTATGGCTACACCTTC. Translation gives CASGRQGYGYTF.

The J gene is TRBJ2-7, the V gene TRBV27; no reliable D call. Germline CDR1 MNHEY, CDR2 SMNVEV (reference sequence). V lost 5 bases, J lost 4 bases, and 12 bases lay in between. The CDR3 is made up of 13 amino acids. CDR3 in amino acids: CASSPAGAYEQYF. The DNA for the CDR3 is TGTGCCAGCAGTCCGGCAGGAGCTTACGAGCAGTACTTC.

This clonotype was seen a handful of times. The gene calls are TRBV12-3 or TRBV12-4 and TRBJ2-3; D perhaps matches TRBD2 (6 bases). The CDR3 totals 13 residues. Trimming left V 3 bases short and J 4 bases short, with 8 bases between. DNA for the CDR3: TGTGCCAGCAGTTTGACTAGTGCAGATACGCAGTATTTT. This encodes CASSLTSADTQYF.

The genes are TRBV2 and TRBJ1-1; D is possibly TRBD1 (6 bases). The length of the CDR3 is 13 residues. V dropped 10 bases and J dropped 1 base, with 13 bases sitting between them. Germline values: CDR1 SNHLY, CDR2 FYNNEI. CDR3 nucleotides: TGTGCCATCGAGAAACAGGGGAACACTGAAGCTTTCTTT. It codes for CAIEKQGNTEAFF.